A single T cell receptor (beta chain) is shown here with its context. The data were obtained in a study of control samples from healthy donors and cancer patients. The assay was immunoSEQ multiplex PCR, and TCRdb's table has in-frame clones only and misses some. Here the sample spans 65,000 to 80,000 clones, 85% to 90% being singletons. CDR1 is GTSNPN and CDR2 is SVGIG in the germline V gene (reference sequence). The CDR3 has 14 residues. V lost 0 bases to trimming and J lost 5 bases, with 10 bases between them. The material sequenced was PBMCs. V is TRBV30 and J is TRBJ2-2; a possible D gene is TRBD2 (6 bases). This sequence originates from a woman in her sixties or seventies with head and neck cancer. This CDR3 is CAWSVGRSTGELFF. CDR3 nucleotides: TGTGCCTGGAGTGTGGGGAGGAGTACCGGGGAGCTGTTTTTT.